This T cell receptor (beta chain) was retrieved from a study of T cell responses to AZD1222 COVID-19 vaccine. Remarks on this clone: Its antigen is unknown.

The CDR3 runs to 14 residues. Trimming removed 1 base from V and 3 bases from J; junction bases left unmatched: 2. The V gene's germline CDR1 is SGHRS and CDR2 YFSETQ. The table came from immunoSEQ multiplex PCR; TCRdb's copy has only in-frame clones and leaves some out. The sample includes some 120,000 clones, 80% to 85% of them seen just once. Regarding the study as a whole: Baseline seropositives among AZD1222 recipients totaled only 5 to 7.

The V and J genes are TRBV5-1 and TRBJ1-1; 8 positions agree with TRBD1. This clonotype originated in an adult in good health. The sequenced sample was peripheral blood, obtained on day 0 of AZD1222 vaccination. The CDR3 nucleotides read TGCGCCAGCAGCTTGCAGGGGGCTTACACTGAAGCTTTCTTT. Its protein product is CASSLQGAYTEAFF.